This T cell receptor (beta chain) emerged from a study of T cell changes during pregnancy in multiple sclerosis. This CDR3 has 19 residues. The J segment lost 1 base and the V segment lost 4 bases, leaving 12 bases of the junction unmatched. Germline loops: CDR1 MNHEY, CDR2 SMNVEV (reference sequence). Sequenced by immunoSEQ multiplex PCR; TCRdb stores in-frame clones only, minus some. The table lists around 40,000 clones, more than 90% of them singletons. This rearrangement joins TRBV27 to TRBJ2-6; 8 bases line up with TRBD1. The sequences come from CD4+ T cells from peripheral blood mononuclear cells, collected in the second trimester of pregnancy. The TCR was taken from a female donor in good health, enrolled as a control in a pregnancy study. This CDR3 is CASSSTTDRVQSGANVLTF. DNA for the CDR3: TGTGCCAGCAGTTCCACCACGGACAGGGTACAATCTGGGGCCAACGTCCTGACTTTC.